This T cell receptor beta chain was profiled in a study of blood T cell repertoires in COVID-19. Study context: Collection of acute and convalescent COVID-19 samples took place in the United States, Italy and Spain. The cDNA or gDNA used as material had been derived from T cells, B-cell-depleted T cells, or PBMCs.

V was pared by 7 bases and J by 0 bases, with 6 bases of the junction left unmatched. Germline CDR1 is MNHEY and CDR2 is SVGAGI. This CDR3 has 15 residues. Seattle patients were enrolled while actively infected and followed longitudinally. As processed by the authors: How many nucleated cells were present was estimated from reference gene primer amplification. TCRdb keeps only in-frame clones here, not all; method: immunoSEQ multiplex PCR. V, J and clone size reflect that table, while D and trimming were determined from the DNA. The sample lists under 85,000 clones; around 87% were seen once. Sequencing input: peripheral blood. The sequence was collected from a man aged 35 to 55 with COVID-19, enrolled during active disease. The chain joins TRBV6-5 to TRBJ1-3, with 7 bases lining up with TRBD1. CDR3 DNA: TGTGCCAGCACCCCAGGGGGAAACTCTGGAAACACCATATATTTT. As protein: CASTPGGNSGNTIYF.